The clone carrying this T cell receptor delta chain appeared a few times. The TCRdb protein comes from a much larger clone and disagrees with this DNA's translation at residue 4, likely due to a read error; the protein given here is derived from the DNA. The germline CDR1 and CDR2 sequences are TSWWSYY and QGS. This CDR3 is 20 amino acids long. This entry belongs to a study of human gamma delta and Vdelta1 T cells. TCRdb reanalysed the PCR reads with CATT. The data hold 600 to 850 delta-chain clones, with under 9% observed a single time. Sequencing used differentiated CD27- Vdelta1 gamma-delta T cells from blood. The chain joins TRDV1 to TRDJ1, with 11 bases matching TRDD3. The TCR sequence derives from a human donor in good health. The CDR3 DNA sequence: TGTGCTCTTGAGGAACTCACGCCTCCGTACTGGGGGATATACACCGATAAACTCATCTTT. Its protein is CALEELTPPYWGIYTDKLIF.